These T cell receptor beta chains were read from a single sample in a study of untreated major depressive disorder. This table comes from immunoSEQ multiplex PCR, and its TCRdb copy is limited to in-frame clones, with some not included. The repertoire holds about 21,000 clones, with 85% to 90% as singletons. Sample: CD4+ T cells from PBMCs. Receptors originate from a woman aged 35 to 49 in good health. Both conserved end residues are part of each CDR3. Each record gives: V gene, J gene, D gene, CDR3 DNA, CDR3 protein. A D gene is named only where the DNA matches it firmly.

TRBV27	TRBJ1-1	.	TGTGCCAGCAGTTTATCTTCAGGATTGAACACTGAAGCTTTCTTT	CASSLSSGLNTEAFF
TRBV11-2	TRBJ1-5	TRBD1	TGTGCCAGCAGCTCTCCCCGGGACAGCAATAGCAATCAGCCCCAGCATTTT	CASSSPRDSNSNQPQHF
TRBV27	TRBJ2-1	.	TGTGCCAGCAGTTTATCGGAGTTCGGGGTATCGAACTACAATGAGCAGTTCTTC	CASSLSEFGVSNYNEQFF
TRBV9	TRBJ2-7	TRBD2	TGTGCCAGCAGCTCCGGGACTAGCTTTGGCGAGCAGTACTTC	CASSSGTSFGEQYF
TRBV29-1	TRBJ2-5	.	TGCAGCGTCGAAGCCCCCTTAAGAGAGACCCAGTACTTC	CSVEAPLRETQYF
TRBV11-1	TRBJ2-3	.	TGTGCCAGCAGCTTAGCCCCCGTGGATACGCAGTATTTT	CASSLAPVDTQYF
TRBV5-5	TRBJ2-5	.	TGTGCCAGCAGCTTGGCCAAGGAGACCCAGTACTTC	CASSLAKETQYF
TRBV27	TRBJ2-7	TRBD2	TGTGCCAGCATTGCGGGGTTAGCGGGCCCCTACGAGCAGTACTTC	CASIAGLAGPYEQYF
TRBV6-1	TRBJ2-2	TRBD1	TGTGCCAGCAGTGAGGGACAGGGAGGGTGGCCCGGGGAGCTGTTTTTT	CASSEGQGGWPGELFF
TRBV7-2	TRBJ1-2	.	TGTGCCAGCAGGACCTATGGCTACACCTTC	CASRTYGYTF
TRBV5-1	TRBJ2-3	TRBD1	TGCGCCAGCAGCTTACAGGGGACAGATACGCAGTATTTT	CASSLQGTDTQYF
TRBV7-9	TRBJ2-1	.	TGTGCCAGCAGCCATAGGGCACCAGCCTACAATGAGCAGTTCTTC	CASSHRAPAYNEQFF
TRBV11-2	TRBJ2-1	.	TGTGCCAGCAGCCCCATCCAGGGGACGCTCTACAATGAGCAGTTCTTC	CASSPIQGTLYNEQFF
TRBV6-1	TRBJ1-2	TRBD1	TGTGCCAGCCAACTGACAGGGTCGATAGGCTACACCTTC	CASQLTGSIGYTF
TRBV28	TRBJ1-5	.	TGTGCCAGCAGCCCTGGGAGGGTCATTCAGCCCCAGCATTTT	CASSPGRVIQPQHF
TRBV7-3	TRBJ2-2	.	TGTGCCAGCAGCTTACTTGGGGAGGCCGGGGAGCTGTTTTTT	CASSLLGEAGELFF